The 32 T cell receptor beta chains in this list originate from one sample, sequenced in a study of shared clonotypes between healthy human individuals. The method was immunoSEQ multiplex PCR; TCRdb's version includes in-frame clones alone and lacks a portion of them. Of roughly 2.5 million clones listed, just over 90% were seen once; the top ten hold over 0.12%. Input material: naive CD4+ T cells sorted from blood. Subset noted: CD45RA+ positively selected. Receptors were obtained from a man younger than 35 in good health.

In DNA, the CDR3 is TGTGCCTGGAGATGGACAGGGTTATATGGCTACACCTTC. It encodes CAWRWTGLYGYTF. The V gene is TRBV30, the J gene TRBJ1-2; 8 nucleotides align to TRBD1. CDR3 length: 13 amino acids. V was pared by 3 bases and J by 5 bases, with 5 bases of the junction left unmatched. Germline V gene data show CDR1 as GTSNPN and CDR2 as SVGIG (reference sequence).

This chain uses TRBV29-1 with TRBJ1-2; 7 nucleotides match TRBD1. Germline V gene data show CDR1 as SQVTM and CDR2 as ANQGSEA. The V gene end was trimmed by 4 bases and the J gene end by 6 bases; junction bases not matched to a gene: 5. The CDR3 totals 12 residues. CDR3: CSVVSGGDGYTF. In nucleotides, the CDR3 is TGCAGCGTTGTTTCAGGGGGTGATGGCTACACCTTC.

The chain is built from TRBV28 and TRBJ1-2; 10 bases line up with TRBD1. Germline CDR1 and CDR2: MDHEN and SYDVKM. This CDR3 region has 13 residues. Trimming took 5 bases from V and 7 from J; bases not matched to a gene: 4. The CDR3 loop reads CASSGTGAFGYTF. The CDR3 nucleotides are TGTGCCAGCAGTGGGACAGGGGCCTTTGGCTACACCTTC.

This chain connects TRBV19 to TRBJ1-2, with D hard to call. Germline CDR1 and CDR2: LNHDA and SQIVND (reference sequence). V was clipped by 4 bases and J by 6 bases, with 9 bases between them. The CDR3 covers 12 residues. CDR3 bases: TGTGCCAGTAGTAGACGAATCGATGGCTACACCTTC. This gives the protein CASSRRIDGYTF.

This clone was seen just once. The chain uses TRBV2 and TRBJ1-4, with 7 bases identical to TRBD1. The CDR3 consists of 15 residues. Trimming cost V 10 bases and J 3 bases; bases outside gene matches: 11. Germline V CDR1 and CDR2: SNHLY, FYNNEI. As DNA, the CDR3 is TGTGCCACCATTGAACAGGGGTGGTCTAATGAAAAACTGTTTTTT. Translation: CATIEQGWSNEKLFF.

The chain couples TRBV5-1 to TRBJ2-7; TRBD1 or TRBD2 may be the D gene (5 bases each). Germline V lookup: CDR1 SGHRS, CDR2 YFSETQ. The CDR3 runs to 22 residues. The V gene lost 0 bases and the J gene lost 2 bases, with 33 bases spanning the gap. The CDR3 reads CASSLVFQGRHSATGLTYEQYF. The DNA for the CDR3 is TGCGCCAGCAGCTTGGTATTTCAGGGACGCCACTCTGCAACGGGGCTTACCTACGAGCAGTACTTC.

The chain combines TRBV5-1 with TRBJ2-3; 9 bases match TRBD2. The CDR3 length is 17 residues. Losses at the gene ends were 4 bases for V and 2 bases for J; bases not matched to a gene: 11. Germline assignment: CDR1 SGHRS and CDR2 YFSETQ. The CDR3 bases are TGCGCCAGCAGCCTCCCGTTTAGCGGGGGAGCCACAGATACGCAGTATTTT. Translation gives CASSLPFSGGATDTQYF.

The chain combines TRBV6-5 with TRBJ1-2; D unclear. CDR3 length equals 16 residues. Germline V lookup: CDR1 MNHEY, CDR2 SVGAGI. V lost 2 bases to trimming and J lost 0 bases, with 13 bases between them. CDR3 sequence: CASSYQLPQANYGYTF. The CDR3 DNA reads TGTGCCAGCAGTTACCAATTACCACAAGCTAACTATGGCTACACCTTC.

CDR3 loop: CASKDLVKPHYGYTF. The CDR3 coding sequence is TGTGCCAGCAAGGACCTCGTCAAACCTCACTATGGCTACACCTTC. This chain connects TRBV6-1 to TRBJ1-2; D unclear. Trimming took off 7 bases at V and 3 bases at J, with 18 bases between the two ends. Germline lookup yields CDR1 MNHNS and CDR2 SASEGT. The CDR3 runs to 15 residues.

The J gene is TRBJ2-3, the V gene TRBV6-5; D remains unclear. This CDR3 comprises 13 residues. The germline V and J ends were trimmed by 8 bases and 0 bases, with 9 bases remaining between them. Germline V gene sequence: CDR1 MNHEY, CDR2 SVGAGI. The CDR3 loop is CASSRDSTDTQYF. The CDR3 DNA sequence: TGTGCCAGCTCACGCGACAGCACAGATACGCAGTATTTT.

This chain links TRBV4-1 with TRBJ2-3; tentative D call: TRBD1 (5 bases). V was trimmed by 0 bases and J by 6 bases, leaving 10 bases between them. Germline V lookup: CDR1 MGHRA, CDR2 YSYEKL. This CDR3 contains 14 residues. The CDR3 sequence: CASSQDGSGDTQYF. The CDR3 DNA reads TGCGCCAGCAGCCAAGATGGTTCAGGGGATACGCAGTATTTT.

The rearrangement uses TRBV6-1 and TRBJ2-4, with 7 bases matching TRBD1. Germline V gene lookup returns CDR1 MNHNS and CDR2 SASEGT. The CDR3 runs 13 residues. The V and J ends lost 3 bases and 6 bases, in that order; junction bases with no gene match: 2. The chain's CDR3 is CASSDRGTNIQYF. CDR3 coding DNA: TGTGCCAGCAGTGACAGGGGGACAAACATTCAGTACTTC.

CDR3 sequence (DNA): TGTGCCAGCAGTGAGAGGTTGAGGGGGCAAGAGACCCAGTACTTC. Protein product: CASSERLRGQETQYF. The J gene is TRBJ2-5, the V gene TRBV2; D may be TRBD1 (6 bases). Between the trimmed V and J ends, which lost 3 bases and 2 bases, there was a span of 13 bases. CDR3 length: 15 amino acids. Germline CDR1 reads SNHLY; CDR2 reads FYNNEI.

This chain links TRBV5-1 with TRBJ2-1; 10 nucleotides align to TRBD2. J gave up 5 bases and V 1 base, and 3 bases lay outside the gene matches. The CDR3 covers 15 residues. CDR1 and CDR2 (germline): SGHRS, YFSETQ. The CDR3: CASSLWTSGDNEQFF. CDR3 nucleotide sequence: TGCGCCAGCAGCTTGTGGACTAGCGGAGACAATGAGCAGTTCTTC.

This clone was seen just once. The chain recombines TRBV27 with TRBJ2-3; 8 nucleotides align to TRBD1. Germline CDR1 is MNHEY and CDR2 is SMNVEV (reference sequence). Trimming took 6 bases from V and 4 from J; bases not matched to a gene: 9. This CDR3 spans 15 amino acids. The CDR3 spells CASSPDRGWPDTQYF. Here the CDR3 DNA reads TGTGCCAGCAGCCCTGACAGGGGCTGGCCAGATACGCAGTATTTT.

The chain is built from TRBV28 and TRBJ1-1; 7 positions match TRBD1. The germline V gene encodes CDR1 MDHEN and CDR2 SYDVKM. CDR3 length: 16 amino acids. The junction had 10 bases not matched to a gene; V was cut back by 2 bases and J by 4 bases. In nucleotides, the CDR3 is TGTGCCAGCAGTTTAACCCGACAGGGACCGGGCACTGAAGCTTTCTTT. Amino acid sequence: CASSLTRQGPGTEAFF.

The chain combines TRBV30 with TRBJ1-2, with D possibly being TRBD1 (6 bases). Trimming took 4 bases from V and 6 from J, leaving 15 bases between them. Germline V CDR1 and CDR2: GTSNPN, SVGIG (reference sequence). The CDR3 loop spans 13 amino acids. The CDR3 region is CAWTGQSRNGYTF. The CDR3 nucleotides are TGTGCCTGGACCGGACAGTCTAGGAATGGCTACACCTTC.

V usage is TRBV5-1 and J usage is TRBJ2-5; either TRBD1 or TRBD2 may fit D (5 bases each). V lost 3 bases and J lost 5, with 17 bases in between. Germline CDR1 SGHRS, CDR2 YFSETQ. This CDR3 has 15 residues. CDR3 nucleotides: TGCGCCAGCAGCTACGGACACCGACCGGGGGAGACCCAGTACTTC. Encoded protein: CASSYGHRPGETQYF.

The chain is built from TRBV7-2 and TRBJ2-5; 9 bases line up with TRBD1. The closer fit of TRBJ2-7 to the DNA end suggests the J call may be wrong. This CDR3 region has 15 residues. Germline CDR1 reads SGHTA; CDR2 reads FQGNSA. The CDR3, as DNA: TGTGCCAGCAGCTCTCCGGGGACAGGGACTTACGAGCAGTACTTC. Encoded protein: CASSSPGTGTYEQYF.

V and J are TRBV23-1 and TRBJ2-7; a weak D match, TRBD2 (6 bases). TRBV23-1 is known as an ORF, though its function is uncertain. This CDR3 contains 15 residues. Trimming took 0 bases from V and 0 from J, leaving 9 bases between them. CDR3 bases: TGCGCCAGCAGTCAATCGGGGCGGGGCTCCTACGAGCAGTACTTC. Encoded protein: CASSQSGRGSYEQYF.

The chain links TRBV6-5 to TRBJ2-7; D may match TRBD1 or TRBD2 (5 bases each). The CDR3 contains 14 residues. The V gene lost 5 bases and the J gene lost 0 bases, with 11 bases spanning the gap. From germline, CDR1 is MNHEY and CDR2 SVGAGI. The CDR3 protein is CASSPGALSYEQYF. The CDR3 DNA reads as TGTGCCAGCAGTCCCGGGGCTCTCTCCTACGAGCAGTACTTC.

V and J are TRBV6-4 and TRBJ2-1; the match to TRBD1 covers 9 bases. CDR3 size: 13 residues. Germline lookup yields CDR1 MRHNA and CDR2 SNTAGT. The V and J ends lost 6 bases and 5 bases, in that order; junction bases with no gene match: 2. Here the CDR3 reads CASSGDRDNEQFF. The CDR3 DNA reads as TGTGCCAGCAGCGGGGACAGGGACAATGAGCAGTTCTTC.

This clone was seen once. The V gene is TRBV28, the J gene TRBJ2-1; the D gene is possibly TRBD1 (6 bases). This CDR3 comprises 14 residues. Trimming cost V 7 bases and J 2 bases, with 12 bases left between them. The germline V gene has CDR1 MDHEN and CDR2 SYDVKM. For the CDR3, the DNA is TGTGCCAGCATAGGGTGGGGGCCCTACAATGAGCAGTTCTTC. Amino acid sequence: CASIGWGPYNEQFF.

This chain uses TRBV25-1 with TRBJ1-4; a possible D gene is TRBD1 (5 bases). This CDR3 contains 16 residues. V was clipped by 4 bases and J by 7 bases, with 19 bases between them. CDR1 and CDR2 from the germline V gene are MGHDK and SYGVNS. The DNA for the CDR3 is TGTGCCAGCAGTGTAGGGTCAGGGAAGGAAAGTGAAAAACTGTTTTTT. Amino acids: CASSVGSGKESEKLFF.

In regard to this clone: Other DNA sequences from this sample encode an identical CDR3 as well. The rearrangement joins TRBV18 to TRBJ2-1; 14 bases fit TRBD2. CDR3 size: 15 residues. J was trimmed by 6 bases and V by 4 bases; bases with no gene match: 2. Looked up from germline, CDR1 is KGHSH and CDR2 is LQKENI. The DNA of the CDR3 is TGTGCCAGCTCACTCGGGACTAGCGGGAGCAATGAGCAGTTCTTC. Encoded protein: CASSLGTSGSNEQFF. The full variable domain, completed using reference TRBV18 and TRBJ2-1, is NAGVMQNPRHLVRRRGQEARLRCSPMKGHSHVYWYRQLPEEGLKFMVYLQKENIIDESGMPKERFSAEFPKEGPSILRIQQVVRGDSAAYFCASSLGTSGSNEQFFGPGTRLTVL.

V is TRBV28 and J is TRBJ1-1, with TRBD1 as a possible D gene (6 bases). CDR3 length equals 17 residues. The V and J ends lost 6 bases and 6 bases respectively, with 26 bases between them. CDR1 and CDR2 (germline): MDHEN, SYDVKM. The CDR3 DNA reads TGTGCCAGCAGCCGCAGGGGCGTGTGGGGGAGGACCCCTGAAGCTTTCTTT. Protein sequence: CASSRRGVWGRTPEAFF.

The chain is built from TRBV6-5 and TRBJ1-1, with 7 bases fitting TRBD1. Germline CDR1 MNHEY, CDR2 SVGAGI. The CDR3 has 12 residues. V lost 6 bases and J lost 8; bases outside the gene matches: 6. CDR3 residues: CASSRGELEAFF. DNA for the CDR3: TGTGCCAGCAGCAGGGGGGAATTGGAAGCTTTCTTT.

The gene calls are TRBV20-1 and TRBJ2-7; TRBD1 matches 10 bases. CDR3 length equals 11 residues. Germline CDR1 and CDR2: DFQATT and SNEGSKA (reference sequence). V trimming: 3 bases; J trimming: 10 bases; junction bases outside the gene matches: 3. In DNA, the CDR3 is TGCAGTGCTAGCGGACAGGGGGATCAGTACTTC. It translates to CSASGQGDQYF.

The gene calls are TRBV7-2 and TRBJ2-7, with 7 positions matching TRBD1. The trim removed 3 bases at V and 2 bases at J, leaving 7 bases unmatched. CDR1 and CDR2 (germline): SGHTA, FQGNSA. The length of the CDR3 is 15 residues. The CDR3 DNA follows: TGTGCCAGCAGCTTCGTATGGGACAGTCCCTACGAGCAGTACTTC. It encodes CASSFVWDSPYEQYF.

The V and J genes are TRBV27 and TRBJ1-2; 8 bases are a match to TRBD1. V lost 3 bases, J lost 7 bases, and 16 bases stayed unmatched. CDR1 and CDR2 from the germline V gene are MNHEY and SMNVEV (reference sequence). CDR3 size: 17 residues. CDR3 nucleotide sequence: TGTGCCAGCAGTTTCTTAGACAGGGGAGGTGGCTTAGCTGGCTACACCTTC. The encoded protein is CASSFLDRGGGLAGYTF.

CDR3 DNA: TGTGCCAGCAGACCACCTCAGGGGCGAGCTTTCTTT. Amino acids: CASRPPQGRAFF. The chain carries TRBV6-5 and TRBJ1-1, with D perhaps matching TRBD1 (6 bases). Looked up from germline, CDR1 is MNHEY and CDR2 is SVGAGI. This CDR3 has 12 residues. The V and J ends lost 6 bases and 10 bases respectively, with 15 bases between them.

The chain couples TRBV5-4 to TRBJ2-2, with TRBD2 matching over 10 bases. Germline V gives CDR1 SGHNT, CDR2 YYREEE (reference sequence). Trimming cost V 4 bases and J 7 bases; bases outside gene matches: 13. The CDR3 extends over 17 amino acids. CDR3: CASSPSSGREAFGELFF. The CDR3, as DNA: TGTGCCAGCAGCCCATCGAGCGGGAGGGAAGCTTTCGGGGAGCTGTTTTTT.